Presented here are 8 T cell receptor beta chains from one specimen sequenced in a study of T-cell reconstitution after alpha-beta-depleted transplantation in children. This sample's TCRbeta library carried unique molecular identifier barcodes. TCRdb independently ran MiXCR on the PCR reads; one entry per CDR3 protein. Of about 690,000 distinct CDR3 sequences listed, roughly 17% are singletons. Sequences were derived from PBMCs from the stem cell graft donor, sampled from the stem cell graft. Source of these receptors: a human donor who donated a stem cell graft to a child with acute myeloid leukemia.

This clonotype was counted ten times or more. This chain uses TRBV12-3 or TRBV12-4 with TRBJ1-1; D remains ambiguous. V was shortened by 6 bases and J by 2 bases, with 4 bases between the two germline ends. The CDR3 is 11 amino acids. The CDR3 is CASRINTEAFF. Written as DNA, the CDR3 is TGTGCCAGCAGGATAAACACTGAAGCTTTCTTT.

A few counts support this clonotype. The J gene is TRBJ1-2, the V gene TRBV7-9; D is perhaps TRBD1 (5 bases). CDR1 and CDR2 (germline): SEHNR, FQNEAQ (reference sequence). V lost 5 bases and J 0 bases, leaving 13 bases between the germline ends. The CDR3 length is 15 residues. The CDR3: CASSHSGITNYGYTF. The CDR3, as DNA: TGTGCCAGCAGCCACTCAGGGATCACTAACTATGGCTACACCTTC.

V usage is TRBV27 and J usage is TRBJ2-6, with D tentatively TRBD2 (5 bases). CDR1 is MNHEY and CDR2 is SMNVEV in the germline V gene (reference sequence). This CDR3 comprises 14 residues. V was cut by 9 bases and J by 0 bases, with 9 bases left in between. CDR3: CASSGDSGANVLTF. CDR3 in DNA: TGTGCCAGTTCCGGGGACTCTGGGGCCAACGTCCTGACTTTC.

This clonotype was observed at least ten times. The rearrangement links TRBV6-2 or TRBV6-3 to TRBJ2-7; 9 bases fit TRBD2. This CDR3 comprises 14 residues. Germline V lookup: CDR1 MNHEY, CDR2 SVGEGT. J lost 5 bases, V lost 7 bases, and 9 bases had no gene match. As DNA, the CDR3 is TGTGCCAGCACCTCGGGACTAGCTAGAAACGAGCAGTACTTC. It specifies CASTSGLARNEQYF.

CDR3 protein: CATSRAPRSGLQETQYF. The CDR3 coding sequence is TGTGCCACCAGCAGAGCCCCGAGAAGCGGACTCCAAGAGACCCAGTACTTC. The chain links TRBV15 to TRBJ2-5; tentatively, D is TRBD2 (5 bases). This CDR3 has 17 amino acids. The ends were cut back, 1 base at V and 1 base at J, with 16 bases in the middle. Germline lookup yields CDR1 LNHNV and CDR2 YYDKDF (reference sequence).

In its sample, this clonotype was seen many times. The CDR3 protein is CASSVDPGSTEAFF. The CDR3 DNA sequence: TGTGCCAGCAGCGTAGACCCGGGAAGTACTGAAGCTTTCTTT. The chain combines TRBV9 with TRBJ1-1; D is unclear. Germline-derived CDR1 and CDR2 are SGDLS and YYNGEE. With 0 bases removed from V and 5 bases from J, the gap between germline ends came to 11 bases. The CDR3 has 14 amino acids.

The CDR3 sequence is CASRTRGSSNEKLFF. CDR3 DNA: TGTGCCAGCAGAACCAGGGGGAGTTCTAATGAAAAACTGTTTTTT. This chain uses TRBV11-2 with TRBJ1-4; the match to TRBD1 covers 7 bases. The germline CDR1 and CDR2 sequences are SGHAT and FQNNGV. The CDR3 is 15 residues long. Trimming removed 6 bases from V and 3 bases from J; junction bases left unmatched: 7. The full variable domain, in which reference TRBV11-2 and TRBJ1-4 provide the parts outside the CDR3, is EAGVAQSPRYKIIEKRQSVAFWCNPISGHATLYWYQQILGQGPKLLIQFQNNGVVDDSQLPKDRFSAERLKGVDSTLKIQPAKLEDSAVYLCASRTRGSSNEKLFFGSGTQLSVL.

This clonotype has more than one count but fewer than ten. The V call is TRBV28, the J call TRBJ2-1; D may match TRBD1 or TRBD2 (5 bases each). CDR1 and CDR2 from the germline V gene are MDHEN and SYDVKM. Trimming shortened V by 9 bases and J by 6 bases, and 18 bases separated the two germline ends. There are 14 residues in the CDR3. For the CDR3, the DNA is TGTGCCAGTCTCAAGCGGCAGGGCGGCAATGAGCAGTTCTTC. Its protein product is CASLKRQGGNEQFF.